These 13 T cell receptor beta chains came from one sample sequenced in a study of T-cell reconstitution after alpha-beta-depleted transplantation in children. Unique molecular identifiers were used in preparing the TCRbeta library. A single record per CDR3 protein comes from TCRdb applying MiXCR to the PCR reads. The sample shows hundreds of thousands of distinct CDR3 sequences, around 7.7% of them seen only once. The specimen comprised PBMCs, mostly from graft donor cells, sampled 360 days after TCRalphabeta/CD19-depleted stem cell transplant. These receptors came from a male patient aged 2-10 years who had a stem cell transplant for acute myeloid leukemia, so the T cells may come from the graft donor.

V usage is TRBV29-1 and J usage is TRBJ2-7; D is uncertain. Germline V CDR1 and CDR2: SQVTM, ANQGSEA. Trimming removed 6 bases at V and 5 bases at J, with 20 bases between. The CDR3 runs to 14 residues. The CDR3 DNA follows: TGCAGCGTCGCGAGGCTAATGAAGTCGGACGAGCAGTACTTC. Protein product: CSVARLMKSDEQYF.

CDR3 coding DNA: TGTGCCAGCAGTTTCACAGCGGGAGTTAAGCAGTACTTC. Amino acids: CASSFTAGVKQYF. V usage is TRBV12-3 or TRBV12-4 and J usage is TRBJ2-7; 8 bases fit TRBD2. The length of the CDR3 is 13 residues. Trimming removed 3 bases from V and 8 bases from J; junction bases left unmatched: 6.

This clonotype appeared many times. CDR3 bases: TGCGCCAGCAGCCAACGGACTAGCGGGATGGCCGGGGAGCTGTTTTTT. Its translation: CASSQRTSGMAGELFF. V gene TRBV4-1 combines with J gene TRBJ2-2, with 12 bases lining up with TRBD2. CDR3 length equals 16 residues. Germline V gives CDR1 MGHRA, CDR2 YSYEKL. Losses at the gene ends were 2 bases for V and 6 bases for J; bases not matched to a gene: 4.

This clonotype was seen only a few times. V gene TRBV12-3 or TRBV12-4 combines with J gene TRBJ1-1, with D perhaps TRBD1 (5 bases). V lost 2 bases and J lost 6, with 10 bases in between. This CDR3 contains 13 residues. The CDR3 nucleotides read TGTGCCAGCAGTTTACGGGACGGGGCTGAAGCTTTCTTT. This gives the protein CASSLRDGAEAFF.

Note on this clonotype: Germline and junction disagree at one end, which may indicate a read error. V and J are TRBV15 and TRBJ2-1, with D tentatively TRBD1 or TRBD2 (5 bases each). Germline assignment: CDR1 LNHNV and CDR2 YYDKDF (reference sequence). The CDR3 length is 12 residues. In DNA form, the CDR3 reads TGTGCCACCAGCAGAGACCGGGACGGACGGGTCTTC. The encoded protein is CATSRDRDGRVF.

This chain uses TRBV4-1 with TRBJ1-2, with D uncertain. From germline, CDR1 is MGHRA and CDR2 YSYEKL. This CDR3 is built from 14 residues. V was shortened by 1 base and J by 6 bases, with 12 bases between the two germline ends. The CDR3 loop is CASSQAWNFDGYTF. In DNA form, the CDR3 reads TGCGCCAGCAGCCAAGCGTGGAATTTTGATGGCTACACCTTC.

The table lists this clonotype with many counts. The chain employs TRBV20-1 and TRBJ2-7, with 7 bases aligning to TRBD2. In germline, CDR1 is DFQATT, CDR2 SNEGSKA (reference sequence). The CDR3 runs to 14 residues. J gave up 2 bases and V 3 bases, and 7 bases lay outside the gene matches. The CDR3, as DNA: TGCAGTGCTAGTGAAGCGGGATACACCTACGAGCAGTACTTC. It yields the protein CSASEAGYTYEQYF.

The chain combines TRBV11-2 with TRBJ2-1, with D hard to call. V was cut by 1 base and J by 8 bases, with 9 bases left in between. The CDR3 extends over 13 amino acids. Germline V gives CDR1 SGHAT, CDR2 FQNNGV. The CDR3 region has the DNA TGTGCCAGCAGCTTAGTGTTAGACGATGAGCAGTTCTTC. Translated, it gives CASSLVLDDEQFF.

This clonotype was seen only a few times. The chain links TRBV7-6 to TRBJ2-1, with D maybe TRBD2 (5 bases). Trimming cost V 5 bases and J 9 bases, with 23 bases left between them. In germline, CDR1 is SGHVS, CDR2 FNYEAQ. The CDR3 covers 16 residues. CDR3 DNA sequence: TGTGCCAGCAGCCATCCCCCGGGCCCATCTCGGGGTGAGCAGTTCTTC. Residues: CASSHPPGPSRGEQFF. Variable domain in full (rest from reference TRBV7-6 and TRBJ2-1): GAGVSQSPRYKVTKRGQDVALRCDPISGHVSLYWYRQALGQGPEFLTYFNYEAQQDKSGLPNDRFSAERPEGSISTLTIQRTEQRDSAMYRCASSHPPGPSRGEQFFGPGTRLTVL.

This clonotype came up many times. The chain recombines TRBV10-2 with TRBJ1-2; D might be TRBD1 (5 bases). The CDR3 is 14 amino acids. Trimming removed 5 bases at V and 3 bases at J, with 13 bases between. Germline V CDR1 and CDR2: WSHSY, SAAADI. CDR3 in amino acids: CASSPGLRYYGYTF. Written as DNA, the CDR3 is TGCGCCAGCAGTCCGGGACTGCGTTACTATGGCTACACCTTC.

This clonotype has more than one count but fewer than ten. The J gene is TRBJ2-3, the V gene TRBV27; 11 bases line up with TRBD2. Germline V gives CDR1 MNHEY, CDR2 SMNVEV (reference sequence). The V and J ends lost 6 bases and 2 bases, in that order; junction bases with no gene match: 7. The CDR3 covers 16 residues. For the CDR3, the DNA is TGTGCCAGCAGATCTTCTAGCGGGAGGATCACAGATACGCAGTATTTT. Translated: CASRSSSGRITDTQYF.

This clonotype has more than one count but fewer than ten. The rearrangement links TRBV29-1 to TRBJ2-5, with D uncertain. Germline V lookup: CDR1 SQVTM, CDR2 ANQGSEA. The CDR3 extends over 17 amino acids. Trimming stripped 5 bases from V and 5 bases from J, with 27 bases between. This chain's CDR3 is CSVTERPWTKFGETQYF. The CDR3 DNA follows: TGCAGCGTTACCGAGAGGCCATGGACCAAGTTCGGGGAGACCCAGTACTTC.

This clonotype has a count of ten or more. The chain recombines TRBV4-1 with TRBJ1-2; 7 bases align to TRBD1. This CDR3 spans 15 amino acids. Germline V gene data show CDR1 as MGHRA and CDR2 as YSYEKL. Trimming removed 5 bases from V and 1 base from J; junction bases left unmatched: 7. The CDR3 sequence is CASSGQAGYNYGYTF. CDR3 DNA: TGCGCCAGCAGCGGACAGGCGGGCTATAACTATGGCTACACCTTC.